Shown below are 10 T cell receptor beta chains from a single sample sequenced in a study of T-cell reconstitution after alpha-beta-depleted transplantation in children (dated by TCRdb to 2015 to 2016). What the treatment or condition label conveys for this sample: allogeneic hematopoietic cell transplantation with graft depleted of TCRalphabeta T cells and CD19 B cells. Library preparation employed PCR. Sequencing instrument: Illumina HiSeq 2500. Molecular barcoding was employed in the preparation of TCR libraries, with unique molecular identifiers being used to normalize TCRbeta repertoire quantification. TCRdb reran the public reads through fastp at Q25 and MiXCR, keeping productive beta chains. Entries are consolidated by CDR3 protein sequence, retaining the most common genes and DNA. The sample table contains about 300,000 distinct CDR3 sequences; only one count was recorded for 10% of them. Roughly 7% of the sample belongs to the ten largest clones.

Sequencing was performed on PBMCs, taken before TCRalphabeta/CD19-depleted stem cell transplant. All receptors come from a boy less than two years old with acute myeloid leukemia, due to receive a stem cell transplant.

In its sample, this clonotype was seen many times. The gene calls are TRBV12-3 or TRBV12-4 and TRBJ2-3, with 8 bases matching TRBD2. This CDR3 spans 15 amino acids. V shed 6 bases, J shed 0 bases, and the junction held 5 bases outside the gene matches. The CDR3, as DNA: TGTGCCAGCAGCTTTAGCGGGGCTAGCACAGATACGCAGTATTTT. Encoded protein: CASSFSGASTDTQYF.

The chain employs TRBV12-3 or TRBV12-4 and TRBJ2-7; TRBD1 matches 8 bases. There are 15 residues in the CDR3. With 6 bases clipped from V and 3 bases from J, the junction kept 10 bases outside the gene matches. CDR3 nucleotides: TGTGCCAGCAGCGCTCCCCTGACAGGGGACTACGAGCAGTACTTC. It is translated as CASSAPLTGDYEQYF.

The sample holds many counts of this clonotype. The rearrangement links TRBV28 to TRBJ2-5, with D possibly TRBD2 on 5 matching bases. This CDR3 contains 13 residues. Trimming removed 5 bases from V and 5 bases from J, with 12 bases in between. Germline lookup yields CDR1 MDHEN and CDR2 SYDVKM. CDR3 amino acids: CASSPGYWETQYF. DNA for the CDR3: TGTGCCAGCAGTCCGGGGTATTGGGAGACCCAGTACTTC.

A note on this clonotype: One base away lies a much larger clone, so this may be a sequencing read error. The CDR3 carries no conserved terminal phenylalanine or tryptophan, so it likely arises from a read error. The CDR3 DNA reads as TGTGCCAGCAGTCCCACTAGCGGAGTGAAAGGCGGGGAGCTGTTTTCT. This gives the protein CASSPTSGVKGGELFS. The genes are TRBV27 and TRBJ2-2; 8 nucleotides align to TRBD2. There are 16 residues in the CDR3. Trimming at V came to 5 bases and at J to 7 bases, leaving 12 bases not matched to a gene. CDR1 and CDR2 (germline): MNHEY, SMNVEV (reference sequence).

This clonotype has a count of ten or more. The chain employs TRBV6-5 and TRBJ2-1; TRBD1 is a possible D gene (6 bases). The CDR3 is 14 amino acids. V was clipped by 4 bases and J by 0 bases, with 7 bases between them. CDR1 is MNHEY and CDR2 is SVGAGI in the germline V gene. The CDR3 is CASSWDTSYNEQFF. The CDR3 region has the DNA TGTGCCAGCAGTTGGGACACCTCCTACAATGAGCAGTTCTTC.

This clonotype turned up a few times. The chain uses TRBV19 and TRBJ1-5, with TRBD1 matching over 9 bases. The germline gives CDR1 LNHDA, CDR2 SQIVND (reference sequence). This CDR3 has 16 amino acids. After removal of 4 bases from V and 0 bases from J, the junction contained 4 bases not matched to a gene. The CDR3 sequence: CASSTWTGDSNQPQHF. The CDR3 DNA sequence: TGTGCCAGTAGTACCTGGACAGGGGATAGCAATCAGCCCCAGCATTTT. Drawing the rest from reference TRBV19 and TRBJ1-5, the complete variable domain is DGGITQSPKYLFRKEGQNVTLSCEQNLNHDAMYWYRQDPGQGLRLIYYSQIVNDFQKGDIAEGYSVSREKKESFPLTVTSAQKNPTAFYLCASSTWTGDSNQPQHFGDGTRLSIL.

In this sample, this clonotype turned up many times. This chain links TRBV20-1 with TRBJ2-7; 8 nucleotides match TRBD2. Germline assignment: CDR1 DFQATT and CDR2 SNEGSKA (reference sequence). The CDR3 totals 14 residues. J was trimmed by 0 bases and V by 2 bases; bases with no gene match: 3. CDR3 amino acids: CSARITSGSYEQYF. The CDR3 coding sequence is TGCAGTGCTAGAATAACTAGCGGCTCCTACGAGCAGTACTTC.

This clonotype was found many times. The chain employs TRBV11-3 and TRBJ2-7, with a weak D call TRBD1 (8 bases). V gave up 1 base and J gave up 0 bases, with 13 bases separating them. The CDR3 is 16 residues long. Germline lookup yields CDR1 SGHNT and CDR2 YENEEA. In DNA, the CDR3 is TGTGCCAGCAGCTTAGGCGGGGGACAGGCCTCCTACGAGCAGTACTTC. This codes for CASSLGGGQASYEQYF.

In its sample, this clonotype was seen many times. This chain uses TRBV7-2 with TRBJ2-3, with a tentative D call TRBD2 (5 bases). This CDR3 contains 14 residues. Trimming left V 2 bases short and J 1 base short, with 7 bases between. Germline V gene lookup returns CDR1 SGHTA and CDR2 FQGNSA. CDR3 nucleotides: TGTGCCAGCAGCTTATCCGGGGGCACAGATACGCAGTATTTT. Encoded protein: CASSLSGGTDTQYF. Full variable domain (rest looked up from reference TRBV7-2 and TRBJ2-3): GAGVSQSPSNKVTEKGKDVELRCDPISGHTALYWYRQSLGQGLEFLIYFQGNSAPDKSGLPSDRFSAERTGGSVSTLTIQRTQQEDSAVYLCASSLSGGTDTQYFGPGTRLTVL.

J is TRBJ1-1 and V is TRBV6-5, with D unclear. The CDR3 is made up of 14 amino acids. Germline lookup yields CDR1 MNHEY and CDR2 SVGAGI. V was cut by 0 bases and J by 1 base, with 6 bases left in between. Here the CDR3 reads CASSYSYRNTEAFF. As DNA, the CDR3 is TGTGCCAGCAGTTACTCATACAGGAACACTGAAGCTTTCTTT.